This TCR beta chain came from a study of CD8+ T cells in alopecia areata. Study-wide context: Treated patients were given oral tofacitinib, which was dosed at 5 to 10 mg twice daily.

Trimming pared 7 bases from V and 4 bases from J, leaving 4 bases between. The CDR3 spans 10 residues. The germline gives CDR1 SQVTM, CDR2 ANQGSEA. Extraction of RNA preceded its reverse transcription into cDNA, which served as the sequencing template. Profiling relied on immunoSEQ multiplex PCR, and the TCRdb table lists in-frame clones only, not all of them. Here the sample spans tens of thousands of clones, 60% being singletons. Separation by sorting yielded CD4+ and CD8+ T cells from PBMCs. Study results and limitations: Possibly as an HLA-related effect, TCR sharing across patients appeared less clear than in mice.

As for this clone: The target antigen is unknown.

This sample comprised CD8+ T cells sorted from blood, obtained at week 0. The chain couples TRBV29-1 to TRBJ2-2, with no clear D. The receptor was isolated from a human donor with alopecia areata. The CDR3 DNA is TGCAGCGCCCTCACCGGGGAGCTGTTTTTT. Translating gives CSALTGELFF.